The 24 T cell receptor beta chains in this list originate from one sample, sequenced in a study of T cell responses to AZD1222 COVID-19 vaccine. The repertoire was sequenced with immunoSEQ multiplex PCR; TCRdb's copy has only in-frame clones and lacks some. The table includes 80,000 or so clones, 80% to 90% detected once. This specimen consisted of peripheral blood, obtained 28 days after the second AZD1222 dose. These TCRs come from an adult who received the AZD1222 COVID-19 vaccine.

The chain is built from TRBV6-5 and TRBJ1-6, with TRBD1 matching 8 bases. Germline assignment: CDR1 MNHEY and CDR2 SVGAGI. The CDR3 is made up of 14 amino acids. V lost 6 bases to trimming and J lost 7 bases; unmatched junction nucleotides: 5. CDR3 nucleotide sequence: TGTGCCAGCAGCGATAGACAGGGGAATTCACCCCTCCACTTT. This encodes CASSDRQGNSPLHF.

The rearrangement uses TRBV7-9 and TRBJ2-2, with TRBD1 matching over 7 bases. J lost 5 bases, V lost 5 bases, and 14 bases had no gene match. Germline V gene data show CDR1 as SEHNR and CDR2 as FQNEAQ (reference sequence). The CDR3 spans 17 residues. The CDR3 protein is CASSTRGGREETGELFF. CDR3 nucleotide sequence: TGTGCCAGCAGCACTAGAGGGGGCAGGGAAGAAACCGGGGAGCTGTTTTTT.

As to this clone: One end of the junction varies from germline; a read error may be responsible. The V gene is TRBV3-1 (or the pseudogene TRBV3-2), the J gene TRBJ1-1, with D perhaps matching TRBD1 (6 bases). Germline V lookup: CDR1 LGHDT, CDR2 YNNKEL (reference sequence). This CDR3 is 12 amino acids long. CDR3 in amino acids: CASSSQGASSWF. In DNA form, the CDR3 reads TGTGCCAGCAGCTCACAGGGAGCTTCATCTTGGTTT.

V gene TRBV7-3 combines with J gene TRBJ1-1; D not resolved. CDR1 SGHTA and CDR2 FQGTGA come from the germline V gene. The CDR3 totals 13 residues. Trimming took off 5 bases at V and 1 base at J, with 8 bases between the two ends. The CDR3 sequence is CASSPDPNTEAFF. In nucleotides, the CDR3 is TGTGCCAGCAGCCCCGACCCGAACACTGAAGCTTTCTTT.

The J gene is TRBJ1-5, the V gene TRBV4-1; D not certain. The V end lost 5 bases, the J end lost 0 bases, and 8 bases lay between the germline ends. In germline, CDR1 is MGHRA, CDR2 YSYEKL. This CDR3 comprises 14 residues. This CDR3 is CASSWLYSNQPQHF. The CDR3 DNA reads TGCGCCAGCAGCTGGCTATATAGCAATCAGCCCCAGCATTTT.

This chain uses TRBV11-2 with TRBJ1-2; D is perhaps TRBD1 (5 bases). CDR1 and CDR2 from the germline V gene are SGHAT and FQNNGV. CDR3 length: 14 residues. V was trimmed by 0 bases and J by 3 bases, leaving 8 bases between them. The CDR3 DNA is TGTGCCAGCAGCTTAGAACGACAGCACTATGGCTACACCTTC. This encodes CASSLERQHYGYTF. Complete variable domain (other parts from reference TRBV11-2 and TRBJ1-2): EAGVAQSPRYKIIEKRQSVAFWCNPISGHATLYWYQQILGQGPKLLIQFQNNGVVDDSQLPKDRFSAERLKGVDSTLKIQPAKLEDSAVYLCASSLERQHYGYTFGSGTRLTVV.

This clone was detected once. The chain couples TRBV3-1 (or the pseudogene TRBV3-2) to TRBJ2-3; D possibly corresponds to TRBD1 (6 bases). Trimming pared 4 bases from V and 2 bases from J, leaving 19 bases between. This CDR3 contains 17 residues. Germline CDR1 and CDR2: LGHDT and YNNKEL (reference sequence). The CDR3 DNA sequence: TGTGCCAGCAGCCCTAATGGGGGCAGCGACACCACAGATACGCAGTATTTT. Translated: CASSPNGGSDTTDTQYF.

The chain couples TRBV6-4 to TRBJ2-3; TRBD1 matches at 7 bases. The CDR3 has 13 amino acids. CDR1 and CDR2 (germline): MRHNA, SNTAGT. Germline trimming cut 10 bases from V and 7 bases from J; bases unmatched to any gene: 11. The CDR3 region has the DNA TGTGCCACTGCGACAGGGACATTAAATACGCAGTATTTT. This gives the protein CATATGTLNTQYF.

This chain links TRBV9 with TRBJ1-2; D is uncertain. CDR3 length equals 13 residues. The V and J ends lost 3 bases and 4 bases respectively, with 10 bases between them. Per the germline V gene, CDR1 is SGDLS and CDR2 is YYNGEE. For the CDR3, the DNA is TGTGCCAGCAGCGACGTAAGTGGCTATGGCTACACCTTC. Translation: CASSDVSGYGYTF.

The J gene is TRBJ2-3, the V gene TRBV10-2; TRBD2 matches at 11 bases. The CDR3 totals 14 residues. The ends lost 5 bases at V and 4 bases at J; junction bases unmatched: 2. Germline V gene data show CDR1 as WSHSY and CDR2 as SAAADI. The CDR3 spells CASSLAGGPDTQYF. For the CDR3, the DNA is TGCGCCAGCAGTCTAGCGGGGGGACCAGATACGCAGTATTTT.

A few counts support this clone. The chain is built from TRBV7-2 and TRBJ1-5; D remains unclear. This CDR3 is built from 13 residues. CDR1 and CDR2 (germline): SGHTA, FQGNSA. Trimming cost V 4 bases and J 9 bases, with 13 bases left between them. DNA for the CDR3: TGTGCCAGCAGCTACCGAGAGGGCGTGCCCCAGCATTTT. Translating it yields CASSYREGVPQHF.

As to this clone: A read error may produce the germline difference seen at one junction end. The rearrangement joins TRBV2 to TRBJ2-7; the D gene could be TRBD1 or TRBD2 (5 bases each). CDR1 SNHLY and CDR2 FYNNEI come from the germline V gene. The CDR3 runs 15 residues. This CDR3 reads CASSETYYRDLMVGF. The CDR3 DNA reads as TGTGCCAGCAGTGAAACCTACTACCGGGACCTGATGGTTGGCTTC.

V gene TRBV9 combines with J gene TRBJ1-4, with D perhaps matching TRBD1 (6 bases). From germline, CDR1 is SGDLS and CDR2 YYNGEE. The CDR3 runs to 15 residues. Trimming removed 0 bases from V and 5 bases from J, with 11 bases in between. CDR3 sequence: CASSVAPQGNEKLFF. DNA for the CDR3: TGTGCCAGCAGCGTAGCCCCTCAGGGGAATGAAAAACTGTTTTTT.

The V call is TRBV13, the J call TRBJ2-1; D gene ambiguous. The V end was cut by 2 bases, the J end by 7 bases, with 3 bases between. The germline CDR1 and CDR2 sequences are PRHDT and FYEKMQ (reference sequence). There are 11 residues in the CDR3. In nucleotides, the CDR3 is TGTGCCAGCAGCTTAATAAATGAGCAGTTCTTC. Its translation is CASSLINEQFF. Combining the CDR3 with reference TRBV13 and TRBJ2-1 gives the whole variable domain AAGVIQSPRHLIKEKRETATLKCYPIPRHDTVYWYQQGPGQDPQFLISFYEKMQSDKGSIPDRFSAQQFSDYHSELNMSSLELGDSALYFCASSLINEQFFGPGTRLTVL.

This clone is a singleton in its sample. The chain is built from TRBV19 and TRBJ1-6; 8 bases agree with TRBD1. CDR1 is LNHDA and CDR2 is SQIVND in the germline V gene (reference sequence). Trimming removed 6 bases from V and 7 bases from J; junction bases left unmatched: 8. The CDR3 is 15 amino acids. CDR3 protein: CASSVGDRTNSPLHF. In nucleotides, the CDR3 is TGTGCCAGTAGCGTGGGGGACAGGACAAATTCACCCCTCCACTTT.

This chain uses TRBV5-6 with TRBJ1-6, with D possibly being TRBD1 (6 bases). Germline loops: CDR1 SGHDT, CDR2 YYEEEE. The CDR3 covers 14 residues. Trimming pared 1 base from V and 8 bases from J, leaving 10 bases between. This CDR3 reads CASSLQTGYSPLHF. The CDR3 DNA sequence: TGTGCCAGCAGCTTGCAAACAGGGTATTCACCCCTCCACTTT.

CDR3 loop: CASSGGGYRFGGTEAFF. For the CDR3, the DNA is TGTGCCAGCAGTGGAGGAGGATACAGGTTTGGGGGCACTGAAGCTTTCTTT. The gene calls are TRBV6-1 and TRBJ1-1, with a tentative D call TRBD1 (5 bases). Per the germline V gene, CDR1 is MNHNS and CDR2 is SASEGT. The CDR3 extends over 17 amino acids. V lost 4 bases and J 4 bases, leaving 22 bases between the germline ends.

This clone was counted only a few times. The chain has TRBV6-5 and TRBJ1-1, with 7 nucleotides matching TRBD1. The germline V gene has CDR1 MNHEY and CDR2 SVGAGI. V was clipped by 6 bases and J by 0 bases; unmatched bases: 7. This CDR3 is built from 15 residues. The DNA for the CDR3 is TGTGCCAGCAGGGATTCACAGGGGCTGAACACTGAAGCTTTCTTT. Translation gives CASRDSQGLNTEAFF.

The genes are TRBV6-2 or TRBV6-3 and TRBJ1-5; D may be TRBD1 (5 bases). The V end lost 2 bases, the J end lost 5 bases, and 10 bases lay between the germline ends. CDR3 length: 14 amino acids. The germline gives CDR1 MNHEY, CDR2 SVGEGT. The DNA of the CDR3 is TGTGCCAGCAGTTACATTTCCAGGGATCAGCCCCAGCATTTT. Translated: CASSYISRDQPQHF.

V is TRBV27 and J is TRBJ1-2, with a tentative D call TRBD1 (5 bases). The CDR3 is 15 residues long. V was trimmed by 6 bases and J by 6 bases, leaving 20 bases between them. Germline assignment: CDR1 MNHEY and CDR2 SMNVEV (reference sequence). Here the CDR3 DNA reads TGTGCCAGCAGCCGCTTCTTGGGGGTTGGGGATGGCTACACCTTC. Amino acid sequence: CASSRFLGVGDGYTF.

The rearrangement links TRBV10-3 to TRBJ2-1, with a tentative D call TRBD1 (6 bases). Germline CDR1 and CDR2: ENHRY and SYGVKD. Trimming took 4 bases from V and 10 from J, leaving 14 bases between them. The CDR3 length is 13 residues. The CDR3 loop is CAISARTDEEQFF. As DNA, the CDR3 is TGTGCCATCAGTGCGAGGACAGACGAAGAGCAGTTCTTC.

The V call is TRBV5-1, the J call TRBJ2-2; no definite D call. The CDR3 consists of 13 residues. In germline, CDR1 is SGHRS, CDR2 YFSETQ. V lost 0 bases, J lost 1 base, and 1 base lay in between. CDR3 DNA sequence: TGCGCCAGCAGCTTGGGGAACACCGGGGAGCTGTTTTTT. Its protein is CASSLGNTGELFF.

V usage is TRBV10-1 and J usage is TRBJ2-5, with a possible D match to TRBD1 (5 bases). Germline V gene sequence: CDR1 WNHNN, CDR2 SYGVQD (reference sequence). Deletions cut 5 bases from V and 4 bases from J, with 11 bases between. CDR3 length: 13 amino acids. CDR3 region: CASSQGPRETQYF. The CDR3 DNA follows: TGCGCCAGCAGTCAGGGTCCCCGAGAGACCCAGTACTTC.

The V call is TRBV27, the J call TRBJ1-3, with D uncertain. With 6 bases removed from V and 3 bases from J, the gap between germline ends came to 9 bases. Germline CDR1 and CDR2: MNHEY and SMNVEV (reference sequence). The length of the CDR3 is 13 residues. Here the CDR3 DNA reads TGTGCCAGCAGCCACCCCTATGGAAACACCATATATTTT. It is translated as CASSHPYGNTIYF.